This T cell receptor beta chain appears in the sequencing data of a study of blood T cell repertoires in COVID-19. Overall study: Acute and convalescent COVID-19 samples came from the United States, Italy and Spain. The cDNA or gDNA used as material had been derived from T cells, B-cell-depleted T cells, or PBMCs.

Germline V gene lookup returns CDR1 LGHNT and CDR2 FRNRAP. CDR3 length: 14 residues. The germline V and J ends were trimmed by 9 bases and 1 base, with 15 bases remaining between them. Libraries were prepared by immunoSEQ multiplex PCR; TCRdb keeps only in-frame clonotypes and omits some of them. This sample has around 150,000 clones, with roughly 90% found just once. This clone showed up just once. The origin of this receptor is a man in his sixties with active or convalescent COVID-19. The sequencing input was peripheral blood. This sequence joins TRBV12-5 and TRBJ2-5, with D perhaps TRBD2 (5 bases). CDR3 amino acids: CASSLNSGQETQYF. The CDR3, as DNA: TGTGCTAGCAGCTTAAACAGCGGCCAAGAGACCCAGTACTTC.